This T cell receptor beta chain was identified in a study of CD4 T cells in relation to SARS-CoV-2 and coronaviruses. Study in general: TCR beta CDR3s were sequenced after approximately nine-day antigen culture of PBMCs. Study results and caveats: Crossreactivity was assessed only for spike protein, not other viral proteins.

The unexposed donors gave CD4+ T cells in about 2010-2019, prior to COVID-19. CD4+ T cells were isolated from the cells after around eleven days of culture. On days 3 and 7, cultures got half fresh IL-2 medium. The CDR3 runs 13 residues. The V gene lost 6 bases and the J gene lost 7 bases, with 16 bases spanning the gap. The germline V gene encodes CDR1 GTSNPN and CDR2 SVGIG (reference sequence). In the case of this clone: Its antigen is currently unknown.

Libraries were prepared by immunoSEQ multiplex PCR; TCRdb keeps only in-frame clonotypes and omits some of them. This repertoire shows fewer than 20,000 clones, 60% to 80% found once; its top ten account for around 9.6%. V gene TRBV30 combines with J gene TRBJ2-1; D is unclear. The receptor's source is a human donor in good health. Sequencing was done on a sample of CD4+ T cells from PBMCs, cultured in vitro. As DNA, the CDR3 is TGTGCCTGCCCGCGGAGTGGGGTAAATGAGCAGTTCTTC. Protein product: CACPRSGVNEQFF.